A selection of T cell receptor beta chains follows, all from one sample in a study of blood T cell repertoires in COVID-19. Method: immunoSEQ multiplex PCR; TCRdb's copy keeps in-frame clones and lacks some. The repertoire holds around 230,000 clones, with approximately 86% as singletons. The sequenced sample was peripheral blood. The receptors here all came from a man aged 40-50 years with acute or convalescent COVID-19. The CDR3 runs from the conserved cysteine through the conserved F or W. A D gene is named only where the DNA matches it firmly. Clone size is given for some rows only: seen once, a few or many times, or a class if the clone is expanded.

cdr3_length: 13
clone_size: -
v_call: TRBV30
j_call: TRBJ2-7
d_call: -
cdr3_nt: TGTGCCTGGGCCTCCGGGTCCTCCTACGAGCAGTACTTC
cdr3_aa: CAWASGSSYEQYF

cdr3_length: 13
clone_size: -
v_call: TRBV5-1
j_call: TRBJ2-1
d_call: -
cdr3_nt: TGCGCCAGCAGCTGGGGGACATGGGAGGAGCAGTTCTTC
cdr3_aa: CASSWGTWEEQFF

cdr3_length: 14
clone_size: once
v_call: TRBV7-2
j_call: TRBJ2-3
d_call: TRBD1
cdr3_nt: TGTGCCAGCAGCCTCAGGGGGCAAGAAGATACGCAGTATTTT
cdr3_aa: CASSLRGQEDTQYF

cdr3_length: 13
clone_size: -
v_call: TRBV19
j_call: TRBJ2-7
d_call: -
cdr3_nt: TGTGCCAGTAGTATAGTCCTAGCGAGAGAGCAGTACTTC
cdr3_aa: CASSIVLAREQYF

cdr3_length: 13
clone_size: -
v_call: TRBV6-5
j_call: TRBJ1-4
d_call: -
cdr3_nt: TGTGCCAGCAGCCGCTCATGGCCCGAAAAACTGTTTTTT
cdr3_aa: CASSRSWPEKLFF

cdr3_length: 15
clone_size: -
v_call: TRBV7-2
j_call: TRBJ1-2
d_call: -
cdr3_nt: TGTGCCAGCAGACCTAGCGGGGAGAGGGGCTATGGCTACACCTTC
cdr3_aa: CASRPSGERGYGYTF

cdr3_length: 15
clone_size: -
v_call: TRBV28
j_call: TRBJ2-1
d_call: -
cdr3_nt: TGTGCCAGCACCGTTTGGGGACAAAGGGGTAATGAGCAGTTCTTC
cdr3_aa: CASTVWGQRGNEQFF

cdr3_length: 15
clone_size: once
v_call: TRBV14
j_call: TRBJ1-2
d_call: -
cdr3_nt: TGTGCCAGCAGCCAAGATCCGGGGGGACGGGAGGGCTACACCTTC
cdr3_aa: CASSQDPGGREGYTF

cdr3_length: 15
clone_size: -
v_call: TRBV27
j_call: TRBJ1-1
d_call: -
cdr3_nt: TGTGCCAGCAGCGACCGCAGGGCCCTAACCAGGGGAGCTTTCTTT
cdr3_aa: CASSDRRALTRGAFF

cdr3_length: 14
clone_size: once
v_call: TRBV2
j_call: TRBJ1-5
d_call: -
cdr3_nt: TGTGCCAGCAGTGACAGGGTTAGCAATCAGCCCCAGCATTTT
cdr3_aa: CASSDRVSNQPQHF